This TCR beta chain was obtained from a study of blood T cell repertoires in COVID-19. Study in general: PBMCs, B-cell-depleted T cells, or T cells provided the cDNA or gDNA that made up the material.

Trimming took 0 bases from V and 2 from J, leaving 12 bases between them. The CDR3 extends over 15 amino acids. Germline-derived CDR1 and CDR2 are SGDLS and YYNGEE. Details on this clone: The sample carries other DNA sequences with the same CDR3.

Sequenced by immunoSEQ multiplex PCR; TCRdb stores in-frame clones only, minus some. The data hold approximately 270,000 clones, with about nine tenths observed a single time. Sequenced sample: peripheral blood. This clonotype was sampled from a man between 50 and 59 years old with acute or convalescent COVID-19. The chain recombines TRBV9 with TRBJ2-7, with a weak D call TRBD2 (6 bases). CDR3 region: CASSVGGGQTYEQYF. Here the CDR3 DNA reads TGTGCCAGCAGCGTAGGAGGAGGGCAGACCTACGAGCAGTACTTC.